The rows below give T cell receptor beta chains drawn from one sample of a study of beta chain features in type 1 diabetes. Generated by immunoSEQ multiplex PCR, the TCRdb table keeps only in-frame clones and is missing some. The data show about 320,000 clones, around 13% seen once. What was sequenced was central memory CD4+ T cells from blood. The source of these receptors is a man aged 30-40 years in good health. CDR3s include the opening cysteine and the closing phenylalanine or tryptophan. Each record gives: V gene, D gene, clone size, J gene, CDR3 protein, CDR3 DNA. A D gene is named only where the DNA matches it firmly. Rows give clone size only sometimes, using once, few, many, or a class for an expanded clone.

>TRBV20-1|NA|few|TRBJ1-4
CSARSLEKLFF
TGCAGTGCTAGATCTTTGGAAAAACTGTTTTTT
>TRBV5-1|NA|few|TRBJ2-3
CASSTTSNPDTQYF
TGCGCCAGCAGCACTACTAGCAATCCAGATACGCAGTATTTT
>TRBV11-2|NA|NA|TRBJ2-1
CASRGEYNEQFF
TGTGCCAGCAGGGGGGAATACAATGAGCAGTTCTTC
>TRBV13|NA|NA|TRBJ2-7
CASRRSKEYSYEQYF
TGTGCCAGCCGACGGTCTAAGGAGTACTCCTACGAGCAGTACTTC
>TRBV5-4|TRBD2|NA|TRBJ2-1
CASGREGLFGSYNEQFF
TGTGCCAGCGGAAGGGAGGGGCTTTTCGGCTCCTACAATGAGCAGTTCTTC
>TRBV9|TRBD2|NA|TRBJ2-5
CASSPSAGGTQETQYF
TGTGCCAGCAGTCCTTCAGCGGGGGGGACCCAAGAGACCCAGTACTTC
>TRBV23-1|TRBD1|NA|TRBJ2-1
CASSQGQGSINEQFF
TGCGCCAGCAGCCAAGGACAGGGGTCTATCAATGAGCAGTTCTTC
>TRBV29-1|NA|few|TRBJ2-1
CSVEGSGVRGEQFF
TGCAGCGTTGAAGGTTCTGGCGTACGGGGTGAGCAGTTCTTC
>TRBV19|NA|NA|TRBJ2-2
CASAPQAGELFF
TGTGCCAGTGCCCCCCAGGCCGGGGAGCTGTTTTTT
>TRBV7-2|TRBD2|few|TRBJ2-7
CASSLDRTSGTYEQYF
TGTGCCAGCAGCTTAGACCGGACTAGCGGAACCTACGAGCAGTACTTC
>TRBV6-5|TRBD2|NA|TRBJ2-5
CASGDSGGTETQYF
TGTGCCAGCGGAGATAGCGGGGGGACAGAGACCCAGTACTTC
>TRBV27|NA|few|TRBJ1-3
CASSLEGPRRGNTIYF
TGTGCCAGCAGTTTAGAGGGACCTAGAAGGGGAAACACCATATATTTT
>TRBV7-2|NA|many|TRBJ2-5
CASSQAVQETQYF
TGTGCCAGCAGCCAGGCGGTGCAAGAGACCCAGTACTTC
>TRBV5-1|TRBD1|NA|TRBJ1-1
CASTGTANTEAFF
TGCGCCAGCACTGGGACAGCGAACACTGAAGCTTTCTTT
>TRBV10-3|TRBD1|few|TRBJ2-1
CAIRHSTGGSHEQFF
TGTGCCATCAGACATAGTACAGGGGGCTCTCATGAGCAGTTCTTC
>TRBV29-1|NA|few|TRBJ2-3
CSAVSGADTQYF
TGCAGCGCTGTCTCGGGGGCAGATACGCAGTATTTT
>TRBV5-8|NA|NA|TRBJ2-5
CASSLGAGAFGTQYF
TGTGCCAGCAGCTTGGGGGCAGGCGCTTTTGGGACCCAGTACTTC
>TRBV6-5|NA|few|TRBJ1-2
CASSYSQAGGYGYTF
TGTGCCAGCAGTTACTCCCAGGCGGGAGGCTATGGCTACACCTTC
>TRBV4-3|NA|NA|TRBJ2-5
CASSQDLTAGYETQYF
TGCGCCAGCAGCCAAGATTTAACGGCAGGGTATGAGACCCAGTACTTC
>TRBV7-9|TRBD1|NA|TRBJ2-1
CASSFPGQARGNEQFF
TGTGCCAGCAGCTTTCCCGGACAGGCCAGGGGCAATGAGCAGTTCTTC
>TRBV18|NA|NA|TRBJ1-2
CASGPLEMKNYGYTF
TGTGCCAGCGGTCCGTTGGAGATGAAAAACTATGGCTACACCTTC
>TRBV4-3|TRBD1|few|TRBJ1-5
CASSQDFWTGTPQHF
TGCGCCAGCAGCCAAGATTTTTGGACAGGGACCCCCCAGCATTTT
>TRBV2|NA|few|TRBJ2-3
CASRQQYSSTDTQYF
TGTGCCAGCAGGCAACAGTACTCTAGCACAGATACGCAGTATTTT
>TRBV18|NA|few|TRBJ1-5
CASSPWDVNQPQHF
TGTGCCAGCTCACCCTGGGACGTCAATCAGCCCCAGCATTTT
>TRBV30|NA|NA|TRBJ2-3
CAWTRGGNTQYF
TGTGCCTGGACCCGCGGGGGCAATACGCAGTATTTT
>TRBV5-4|NA|few|TRBJ2-7
CASSLGSPYGGYEQYF
TGTGCCAGCAGCTTGGGCTCTCCCTACGGTGGGTACGAGCAGTACTTC
>TRBV5-5|NA|NA|TRBJ2-1
CASSDDWKQFF
TGTGCCAGCAGCGATGACTGGAAACAGTTCTTC
>TRBV6-1|NA|NA|TRBJ1-1
CASRPINLPEAFF
TGTGCCAGCAGACCCATCAACTTGCCTGAAGCTTTCTTT
>TRBV6-1|TRBD2|few|TRBJ2-3
CASSSSGGGWLYF
TGTGCCAGCAGTTCTAGCGGCGGAGGATGGTTGTATTTT
>TRBV7-3|NA|NA|TRBJ2-1
CASSLGDPAYNEQFF
TGTGCCAGCAGCTTAGGAGATCCCGCCTACAATGAGCAGTTCTTC
>TRBV15|TRBD2|few|TRBJ2-3
CATSRDRTSAPRDTQYF
TGTGCCACCAGCAGAGACAGGACTAGCGCGCCACGAGATACGCAGTATTTT
>TRBV27|TRBD2|NA|TRBJ2-1
CASSSQRGSSYNEQFF
TGTGCCAGCAGTTCCCAGCGGGGGAGCTCCTACAATGAGCAGTTCTTC
>TRBV11-3|NA|NA|TRBJ2-3
CASSLVALTDTQYF
TGTGCCAGCAGCTTAGTTGCCCTCACAGATACGCAGTATTTT
>TRBV4-3|TRBD1|few|TRBJ1-2
CASSQAQDRAYGYTF
TGCGCCAGCAGCCAAGCACAAGACAGGGCCTATGGCTACACCTTC
>TRBV4-2|NA|few|TRBJ2-5
CASSQVVGFQETQYF
TGTGCCAGCAGCCAAGTAGTAGGGTTCCAAGAGACCCAGTACTTC
>TRBV30|TRBD2|few|TRBJ2-3
CAWISGRAGADTQYF
TGTGCCTGGATTAGCGGGAGGGCCGGGGCAGATACGCAGTATTTT
>TRBV7-6|NA|few|TRBJ2-5
CASSSQGGMGAQYF
TGTGCCAGCAGCTCACAAGGGGGGATGGGGGCCCAGTACTTC
>TRBV14|TRBD1|many|TRBJ1-4
CASSLTQGASNEKLFF
TGTGCCAGCAGCCTGACACAGGGGGCTTCTAATGAAAAACTGTTTTTT
>TRBV19|NA|NA|TRBJ1-2
CASSRKGGVEAYGYTF
TGTGCCAGTAGTCGAAAGGGCGGGGTCGAAGCCTATGGCTACACCTTC
>TRBV19|NA|few|TRBJ2-5
CASSTRTTKETQYF
TGTGCCAGTAGTACACGGACTACTAAAGAGACCCAGTACTTC
>TRBV18|NA|few|TRBJ2-5
CASSPSFGREETQYF
TGTGCCAGCTCACCTTCATTTGGACGGGAAGAGACCCAGTACTTC
>TRBV18|NA|few|TRBJ2-5
CASSPGGVAETQYF
TGTGCCAGCTCACCCGGGGGAGTGGCAGAGACCCAGTACTTC
>TRBV30|NA|NA|TRBJ1-5
CAWNVAGNQPQHF
TGTGCCTGGAACGTGGCTGGCAATCAGCCCCAGCATTTT
>TRBV4-3|NA|NA|TRBJ1-1
CASSQDRDHTEAFF
TGCGCCAGCAGCCAAGATCGAGATCACACTGAAGCTTTCTTT
>TRBV7-2|NA|NA|TRBJ2-6
CASSSRHNVLTF
TGTGCCAGCAGCTCCAGACACAACGTCCTGACTTTC
>TRBV6-5|NA|NA|TRBJ2-3
CASSQYTADTQYF
TGTGCCAGCAGTCAATATACGGCAGATACGCAGTATTTT
>TRBV14|NA|NA|TRBJ2-1
CASSQGTDEQFF
TGTGCCAGCAGCCAAGGGACGGATGAGCAGTTCTTC
>TRBV7-4|TRBD2|NA|TRBJ2-3
CASSLVGTSWPDTQYF
TGTGCCAGCAGCTTAGTAGGGACTAGCTGGCCAGATACGCAGTATTTT
>TRBV6-6|NA|NA|TRBJ1-5
CASSYVPGMAQPQHF
TGTGCCAGCAGTTACGTCCCAGGGATGGCTCAGCCCCAGCATTTT
>TRBV7-2|TRBD1|NA|TRBJ1-2
CASSGQGANYGYTF
TGTGCCAGCAGTGGACAGGGGGCTAACTATGGCTACACCTTC
>TRBV14|NA|few|TRBJ2-2
CASSQRFTGELFF
TGTGCCAGCAGCCAAAGGTTCACCGGGGAGCTGTTTTTT
>TRBV29-1|NA|many|TRBJ2-2
CSILSGGGWAGELFF
TGCAGCATCCTCAGCGGTGGAGGGTGGGCCGGGGAGCTGTTTTTT
>TRBV6-5|TRBD1|NA|TRBJ1-6
CASGRGQGDSPLHF
TGTGCCAGCGGGAGGGGACAGGGTGATTCACCCCTCCACTTT
>TRBV19|NA|few|TRBJ2-2
CASSKNRVLDTGELFF
TGTGCCAGTAGTAAAAACAGGGTTTTGGACACCGGGGAGCTGTTTTTT
>TRBV11-3|NA|few|TRBJ1-6
CASSAGGPSPLHF
TGTGCCAGCAGCGCGGGGGGCCCTTCACCCCTCCACTTT
>TRBV7-6|NA|NA|TRBJ2-5
CASSLARLMETQYF
TGTGCCAGCAGCTTAGCGCGGCTAATGGAGACCCAGTACTTC
>TRBV9|NA|few|TRBJ2-1
CASSRGRDLLEQFF
TGTGCCAGCAGCCGAGGGCGGGACCTTCTGGAGCAGTTCTTC
>TRBV11-2|NA|NA|TRBJ2-3
CASSLGGGPDTQYF
TGTGCCAGCAGCTTAGGGGGGGGCCCAGATACGCAGTATTTT
>TRBV6-5|TRBD1|few|TRBJ2-7
CASSGGQENF
TGTGCCAGCAGTGGGGGACAGGAGAACTTC
>TRBV5-4|NA|many|TRBJ2-6
CASSFPGTGANVLTF
TGTGCCAGCAGCTTTCCGGGGACTGGGGCCAACGTCCTGACTTTC